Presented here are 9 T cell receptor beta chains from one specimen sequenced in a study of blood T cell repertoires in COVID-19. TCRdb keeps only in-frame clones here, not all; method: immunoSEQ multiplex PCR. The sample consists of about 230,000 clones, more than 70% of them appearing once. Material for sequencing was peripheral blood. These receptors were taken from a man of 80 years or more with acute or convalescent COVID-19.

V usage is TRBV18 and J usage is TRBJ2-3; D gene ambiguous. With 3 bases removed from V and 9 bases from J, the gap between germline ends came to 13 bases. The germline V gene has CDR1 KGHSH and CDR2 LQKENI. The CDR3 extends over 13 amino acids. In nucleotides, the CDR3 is TGTGCCAGCTCACCCCCGCAGGCAAGGACGCAGTATTTT. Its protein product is CASSPPQARTQYF.

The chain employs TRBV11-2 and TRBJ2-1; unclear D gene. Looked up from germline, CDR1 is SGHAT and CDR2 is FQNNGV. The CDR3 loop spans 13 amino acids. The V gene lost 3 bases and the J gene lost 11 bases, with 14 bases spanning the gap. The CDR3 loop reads CASSFSAAAKQFF. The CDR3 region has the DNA TGTGCCAGCAGCTTCTCTGCGGCTGCAAAGCAGTTCTTC.

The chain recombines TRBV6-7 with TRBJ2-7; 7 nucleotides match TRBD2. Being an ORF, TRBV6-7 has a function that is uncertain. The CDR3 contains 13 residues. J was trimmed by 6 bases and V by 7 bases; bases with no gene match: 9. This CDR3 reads CASTKHSGGEQYF. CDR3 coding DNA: TGTGCCAGCACCAAACACTCGGGGGGCGAGCAGTACTTC.

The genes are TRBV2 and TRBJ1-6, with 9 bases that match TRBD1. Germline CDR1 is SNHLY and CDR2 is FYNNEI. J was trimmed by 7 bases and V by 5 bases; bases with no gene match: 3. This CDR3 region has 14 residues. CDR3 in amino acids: CASSTGTGNSPLHF. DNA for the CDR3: TGTGCCAGCAGTACCGGGACAGGGAATTCACCCCTCCACTTT.

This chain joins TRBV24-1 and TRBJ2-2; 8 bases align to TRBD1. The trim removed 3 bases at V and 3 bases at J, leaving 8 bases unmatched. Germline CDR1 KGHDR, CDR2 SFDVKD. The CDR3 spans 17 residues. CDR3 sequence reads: CATSDPRGPPDTGELFF. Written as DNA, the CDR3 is TGTGCCACCAGTGATCCCAGGGGGCCCCCGGACACCGGGGAGCTGTTTTTT.

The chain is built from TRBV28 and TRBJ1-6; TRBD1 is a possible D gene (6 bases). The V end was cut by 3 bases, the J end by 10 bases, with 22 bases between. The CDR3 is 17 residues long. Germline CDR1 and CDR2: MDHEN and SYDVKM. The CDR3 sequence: CASSLIITGTRRSPLHF. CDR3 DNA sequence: TGTGCCAGCAGTTTGATTATCACAGGGACCCGACGATCACCCCTCCACTTT. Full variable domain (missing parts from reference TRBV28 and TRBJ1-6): DVKVTQSSRYLVKRTGEKVFLECVQDMDHENMFWYRQDPGLGLRLIYFSYDVKMKEKGDIPEGYSVSREKKERFSLILESASTNQTSMYLCASSLIITGTRRSPLHFGNGTRLTVT.

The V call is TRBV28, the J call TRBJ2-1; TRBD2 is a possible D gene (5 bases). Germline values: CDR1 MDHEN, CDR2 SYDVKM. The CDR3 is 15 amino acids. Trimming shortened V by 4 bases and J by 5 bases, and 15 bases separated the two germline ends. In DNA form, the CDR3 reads TGTGCCAGCAGTTCGGGGAAACTAGGGAACAATGAGCAGTTCTTC. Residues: CASSSGKLGNNEQFF. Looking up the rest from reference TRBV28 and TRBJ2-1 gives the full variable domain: DVKVTQSSRYLVKRTGEKVFLECVQDMDHENMFWYRQDPGLGLRLIYFSYDVKMKEKGDIPEGYSVSREKKERFSLILESASTNQTSMYLCASSSGKLGNNEQFFGPGTRLTVL.

In nucleotides, the CDR3 is TGTGCCAGCAGCTTAGCCGGACAGGGAATTCCCGGGGAGCTGTTTTTT. Protein product: CASSLAGQGIPGELFF. The chain uses TRBV5-5 and TRBJ2-2, with 8 bases identical to TRBD1. The V and J ends lost 2 bases and 6 bases, in that order; junction bases with no gene match: 9. The length of the CDR3 is 16 residues. From germline, CDR1 is SGHKS and CDR2 YYEKEE (reference sequence). The whole variable domain, remainder taken from reference TRBV5-5 and TRBJ2-2, is DAGVTQSPTHLIKTRGQQVTLRCSPISGHKSVSWYQQVLGQGPQFIFQYYEKEERGRGNFPDRFSARQFPNYSSELNVNALLLGDSALYLCASSLAGQGIPGELFFGEGSRLTVL.

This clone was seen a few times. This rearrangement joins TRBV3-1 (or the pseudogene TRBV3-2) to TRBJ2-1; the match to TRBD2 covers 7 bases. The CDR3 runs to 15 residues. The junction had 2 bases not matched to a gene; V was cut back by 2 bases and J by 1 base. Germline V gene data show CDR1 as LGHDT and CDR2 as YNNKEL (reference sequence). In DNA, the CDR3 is TGTGCCAGCAGCCAATGGCGGGAGTCCTACAATGAGCAGTTCTTC. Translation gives CASSQWRESYNEQFF.